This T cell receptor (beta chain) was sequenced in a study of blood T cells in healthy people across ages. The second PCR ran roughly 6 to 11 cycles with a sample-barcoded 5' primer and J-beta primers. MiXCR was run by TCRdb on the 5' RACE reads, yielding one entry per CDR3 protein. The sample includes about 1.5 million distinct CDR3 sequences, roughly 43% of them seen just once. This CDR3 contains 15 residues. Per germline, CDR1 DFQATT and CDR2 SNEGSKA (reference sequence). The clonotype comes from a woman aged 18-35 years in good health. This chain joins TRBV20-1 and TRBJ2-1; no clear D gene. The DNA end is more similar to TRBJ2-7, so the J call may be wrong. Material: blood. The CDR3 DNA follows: TGCAGTGCTAGAGATCGTCCAGGTTCCTACAATGAGCAGTACTTC. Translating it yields CSARDRPGSYNEQYF.